This T cell receptor beta chain came from a study of OX40 agonist ivuxolimab in advanced cancers. About the study: Previous treatment with anti-PD-1, anti-PD-L1 or anti-CTLA-4 therapy was allowed; 30% to 50% had received some. Three patients responded partially, comprising one with hepatocellular carcinoma and two with cutaneous melanoma.

The repertoire was sequenced with immunoSEQ multiplex PCR; TCRdb's copy has only in-frame clones and lacks some. The sample includes tens of thousands of clones, under 90% of them seen just once. Findings and limits, study-wide: Specificity for antigen went undetermined in the expanded peripheral T cells.

About this clone itself: Its antigen is undetermined.

The starting material was CD4+ or CD8+ T cells sorted from blood, obtained in a trial of the OX40 agonist ivuxolimab. The sequence was collected from an adult with an advanced solid tumor such as melanoma, head and neck, liver or kidney cancer.

The CDR3 bases are TGTGCCAGCAGTGATCAGGATGTACGAGGGCAGTACTTC. Translating it yields CASSDQDVRGQYF. J is TRBJ2-7 and V is TRBV25-1, with unresolved D. The CDR3 is made up of 13 amino acids. Trimming pared 3 bases from V and 9 bases from J, leaving 15 bases between. Germline V gives CDR1 MGHDK, CDR2 SYGVNS.